This T cell receptor (beta chain) comes out of a study of cytotoxic CD8 clonotypes in ibrutinib-treated CLL. Whole-study context: In all, roughly 11 patients were relapsed/refractory, 15 were treatment-naive and roughly 18 were IGHV unmutated. Response samples were taken after a median roughly 12 months of treatment, range 6 to 36. Study-wide points: The clonality went up when patients responded to ibrutinib and dropped back toward baseline at progression.

This CDR3 is 14 amino acids long. Germline lookup yields CDR1 MNHEY and CDR2 SVGAGI. Trimming at V came to 5 bases and at J to 6 bases, leaving 7 bases not matched to a gene. Regarding this clone: What it binds is not known.

TCRdb's copy holds only in-frame clones and misses some; the assay was immunoSEQ multiplex PCR. The sample holds approximately 170,000 clones, around nine tenths seen once. The gene calls are TRBV6-5 and TRBJ2-1, with TRBD2 matching 7 bases. This TCR was recovered from a human donor with chronic lymphocytic leukemia. The material was PBMCs, obtained at disease progression, from a patient treated with ibrutinib. This CDR3 is CASSRTRALNEQFF. Here the CDR3 DNA reads TGTGCCAGCAGTAGGACTAGGGCGCTCAATGAGCAGTTCTTC.